These 3 T cell receptor beta chains were sequenced from one sample in a study of early T cells in non-severe SARS-CoV-2 infection. TCRdb passed the 5' RACE reads through MiXCR, listing each CDR3 protein once. The sample carries some 27,000 distinct CDR3 sequences, about 4% recorded once. Sequencing input: whole blood. All receptors derive from an adult who was a healthcare worker with PCR-confirmed SARS-CoV-2 infection or an uninfected control (not recorded which).

This clonotype has a count of ten or more. This chain joins TRBV7-2 and TRBJ2-1; possible D gene TRBD2, 6 bases. The CDR3 has 15 residues. V lost 0 bases and J lost 2, with 8 bases in between. Germline assignment: CDR1 SGHTA and CDR2 FQGNSA. The CDR3 sequence is CASSLAGGTYNEQFF. CDR3 in DNA: TGTGCCAGCAGCTTAGCGGGAGGAACCTACAATGAGCAGTTCTTC.

A few counts support this clonotype. This rearrangement joins TRBV6-1 to TRBJ2-1; tentatively, D is TRBD1 or TRBD2 (7 bases each). Germline loops: CDR1 MNHNS, CDR2 SASEGT. CDR3 size: 14 residues. V lost 4 bases, J lost 7 bases, and 14 bases lay in between. CDR3 sequence reads: CASSARQGGNEQFF. CDR3 bases: TGTGCCAGCAGTGCACGGCAGGGGGGGAATGAGCAGTTCTTC.

This clonotype has only a few counts. The gene calls are TRBV7-2 and TRBJ1-6; D remains ambiguous. CDR1 and CDR2 (germline): SGHTA, FQGNSA. The CDR3 is 14 amino acids. Trimming cost V 1 base and J 13 bases, with 14 bases left between them. In DNA form, the CDR3 reads TGTGCCAGCAGCTTAGGGAACCAGGCCTCCCCCCTCCACTTT. Residues: CASSLGNQASPLHF.